These 32 T cell receptor beta chains came from one sample sequenced in a study of metastatic and nonmetastatic thyroid tumors. TCRdb reanalyzed the PCR reads via MiXCR. The sample lists some 16,000 clones; about 24% were seen once. Thyroid surgery took place with no prior treatment in any patient. Input material: tumor tissue. These receptors came from a male donor with papillary thyroid cancer or a benign thyroid nodule (not recorded which). Some clones in this sample may be carry-over from other donors' samples.

J is TRBJ2-1 and V is TRBV12-3 or TRBV12-4, with 12 positions matching TRBD2. Germline trimming cut 7 bases from V and 5 bases from J; bases unmatched to any gene: 18. The CDR3 is 19 residues long. The CDR3 DNA is TGTGCCAGCATTTGGGTACAGGGGGCGACTAGCGGGAGCAACAATGAGCAGTTCTTC. This encodes CASIWVQGATSGSNNEQFF.

This clone has more than one count but fewer than ten. The junction and the germline gene differ at one end; a read error may be behind it. The chain is built from TRBV19 and TRBJ2-2; tentative D call: TRBD2 (5 bases). CDR1 LNHDA and CDR2 SQIVND come from the germline V gene (reference sequence). This CDR3 has 13 amino acids. The CDR3 region has the DNA TGTGCCAGTAGTATCCTAGACACCGGGAAGCTGTTTTTT. Its protein product is CASSILDTGKLFF.

CDR3 sequence (DNA): TGTGCCAGCAGCCGGGACAGGCCAACCGGGGAGCTGTTTTTT. Translated, it gives CASSRDRPTGELFF. The chain uses TRBV11-2 and TRBJ2-2; 8 bases match TRBD1. The germline gives CDR1 SGHAT, CDR2 FQNNGV. The CDR3 extends over 14 amino acids. With V trimmed by 5 bases and J by 5 bases, 4 bases remained unmatched.

This clone was counted many times. This chain uses TRBV7-9 with TRBJ1-3; TRBD1 agrees at 7 bases. Trimming cost V 6 bases and J 8 bases; bases outside gene matches: 7. CDR1 SEHNR and CDR2 FQNEAQ come from the germline V gene (reference sequence). The CDR3 is 13 residues long. In DNA, the CDR3 is TGTGCCAGCAGGAGACAGGGAGGGGACACCATATATTTT. Its protein is CASRRQGGDTIYF. Using reference TRBV7-9 and TRBJ1-3 for the parts outside the CDR3, the full variable domain is DTGVSQNPRHKITKRGQNVTFRCDPISEHNRLYWYRQTLGQGPEFLTYFQNEAQLEKSRLLSDRFSAERPKGSFSTLEIQRTEQGDSAMYLCASRRQGGDTIYFGEGSWLTVV.

There are a few counts of this clone. J is TRBJ1-2 and V is TRBV6-1; the D is unclear. Trimming took 0 bases from V and 4 from J, leaving 15 bases between them. In germline, CDR1 is MNHNS, CDR2 SASEGT. CDR3 length: 16 residues. The CDR3 nucleotides read TGTGCCAGCAGTGAAGCGTCCGACCAGTGCCTCTATGGCTACACCTTC. Protein sequence: CASSEASDQCLYGYTF.

This clone was found once. The rearrangement uses TRBV30 and TRBJ2-7, with D maybe TRBD1 (6 bases). Trimming pared 0 bases from V and 4 bases from J, leaving 10 bases between. The CDR3 has 13 amino acids. The germline V gene encodes CDR1 GTSNPN and CDR2 SVGIG (reference sequence). The CDR3 is CAWSVTGWYEQYF. The CDR3 DNA is TGTGCCTGGAGTGTAACAGGGTGGTACGAGCAGTACTTC.

This clone is judged medium-sized (0.01 to 0.1%). The chain recombines TRBV28 with TRBJ1-5; a weak D match, TRBD1 (5 bases). Germline CDR1 MDHEN, CDR2 SYDVKM. V lost 2 bases and J lost 0, with 14 bases in between. This CDR3 has 17 residues. The CDR3 nucleotides are TGTGCCAGCAGTTTACCCATCGGGGACCTTAGCAATCAGCCCCAGCATTTT. Its protein product is CASSLPIGDLSNQPQHF.

The V and J genes are TRBV6-1 and TRBJ2-7, with a tentative D call TRBD1 (6 bases). CDR3 length equals 15 residues. The V and J ends lost 6 bases and 4 bases respectively, with 19 bases between them. Germline V lookup: CDR1 MNHNS, CDR2 SASEGT. CDR3 coding DNA: TGTGCCAGCAGACTTGACATGGACAGTCTATACGAGCAGTACTTC. Its protein is CASRLDMDSLYEQYF.

This clone has a handful of counts. At one end, the junction sequence differs from germline, possibly due to a read error. The chain employs TRBV28 and TRBJ1-5; maybe TRBD1 (6 bases). Germline V lookup: CDR1 MDHEN, CDR2 SYDVKM. This CDR3 contains 14 residues. This CDR3 is CASNQGTGNHPQRF. The CDR3 DNA sequence: TGTGCCAGCAATCAGGGGACGGGCAATCATCCCCAGCGTTTT.

This clone showed up many times. The sample holds other DNA sequences that translate to the same CDR3. The J gene is TRBJ2-5, the V gene TRBV18, with a tentative D call TRBD2 (6 bases). This CDR3 comprises 15 residues. With 1 base removed from V and 0 bases from J, the gap between germline ends came to 9 bases. Germline CDR1 KGHSH, CDR2 LQKENI. Here the CDR3 reads CASSPRGTNQETQYF. DNA for the CDR3: TGTGCCAGCTCACCACGCGGGACGAACCAAGAGACCCAGTACTTC.

Ten or more counts support this clone. This rearrangement joins TRBV5-5 to TRBJ1-5; TRBD1 is a possible D gene (6 bases). CDR3 size: 14 residues. Trimming pared 0 bases from V and 4 bases from J, leaving 8 bases between. Per germline, CDR1 SGHKS and CDR2 YYEKEE (reference sequence). CDR3 nucleotide sequence: TGTGCCAGCAGCTTGGGACAGGAAAATCAGCCCCAGCATTTT. It codes for CASSLGQENQPQHF. Full variable domain (outside the CDR3, taken from reference TRBV5-5 and TRBJ1-5): DAGVTQSPTHLIKTRGQQVTLRCSPISGHKSVSWYQQVLGQGPQFIFQYYEKEERGRGNFPDRFSARQFPNYSSELNVNALLLGDSALYLCASSLGQENQPQHFGDGTRLSIL.

V is TRBV20-1 and J is TRBJ2-1, with TRBD1 as a possible D gene (5 bases). Trimming cost V 0 bases and J 7 bases, with 16 bases left between them. Looked up from germline, CDR1 is DFQATT and CDR2 is SNEGSKA (reference sequence). The CDR3 has 15 residues. CDR3 nucleotide sequence: TGCAGTGCTAGAGATCAGGGCGCCCCGGTGAATGAGCAGTTCTTC. It translates to CSARDQGAPVNEQFF.

This clone was observed many times. This sequence joins TRBV5-6 and TRBJ2-4, with D possibly TRBD1 on 5 matching bases. Germline lookup yields CDR1 SGHDT and CDR2 YYEEEE. Trimming stripped 1 base from V and 1 base from J, with 12 bases between. The CDR3 is 16 amino acids. The CDR3 DNA follows: TGTGCCAGCAGCTTGTGGGCAGGGTGGGCCAAAAACATTCAGTACTTC. It is translated as CASSLWAGWAKNIQYF.

This clone rates as medium-sized. The chain uses TRBV28 and TRBJ1-3, with D unresolved. The CDR3 is made up of 15 amino acids. The germline V gene encodes CDR1 MDHEN and CDR2 SYDVKM. V shed 3 bases and J shed 0 bases, with 9 bases lying between them. CDR3 protein: CASSFPDNSGNTIYF. CDR3 bases: TGTGCCAGCAGTTTCCCAGACAACTCTGGAAACACCATATATTTT.

This clone ranks as medium-sized. The chain couples TRBV6-6 to TRBJ1-6, with 12 nucleotides matching TRBD1. The CDR3 is 20 amino acids. The V segment lost 4 bases and the J segment 7 bases; nucleotides outside the gene matches: 17. The germline V gene has CDR1 MNHNY and CDR2 SVGAGI (reference sequence). Written as DNA, the CDR3 is TGTGCCAGCAGTTCTTTCCGGGACAGGGGGCATATACTAGGGAATTCACCCCTCCACTTT. Translation: CASSSFRDRGHILGNSPLHF.

This clone was seen ten or more times. The chain links TRBV12-3 or TRBV12-4 to TRBJ1-6, with D possibly TRBD1 on 5 matching bases. Trimming removed 1 base at V and 7 bases at J, with 14 bases between. The CDR3 is 16 residues long. The CDR3, as DNA: TGTGCCAGCAGTTTAGGCGGGGACTCCTTAAATTCACCCCTCCACTTT. It yields the protein CASSLGGDSLNSPLHF.

This clone turned up a few times. V gene TRBV19 combines with J gene TRBJ2-2; tentative D call: TRBD2 (5 bases). The germline V gene encodes CDR1 LNHDA and CDR2 SQIVND (reference sequence). The CDR3 runs 14 residues. Trimming pared 7 bases from V and 4 bases from J, leaving 13 bases between. CDR3 in amino acids: CASNGPSGTGELFF. The CDR3 bases are TGTGCCAGTAATGGGCCAAGCGGCACCGGGGAGCTGTTTTTT.

The V and J genes are TRBV11-2 and TRBJ2-3, with 9 positions matching TRBD2. The germline V gene has CDR1 SGHAT and CDR2 FQNNGV. The CDR3 extends over 15 amino acids. After removal of 6 bases from V and 7 bases from J, the junction contained 11 bases not matched to a gene. The CDR3 DNA reads as TGTGCCAGCAGTGCACTGGCGGGGGGGCTATATACGCAGTATTTT. Translating it yields CASSALAGGLYTQYF.

In this sample, this clone is medium-sized. This CDR3 reads CASSLLPGGGYGYTF. CDR3 nucleotides: TGTGCCAGCAGTTTATTACCAGGGGGAGGCTATGGCTACACCTTC. This chain links TRBV27 with TRBJ1-2, with 7 bases that match TRBD1. Germline CDR1 and CDR2: MNHEY and SMNVEV (reference sequence). The CDR3 is 15 residues long. V lost 1 base, J lost 4 bases, and 6 bases stayed unmatched.

This rearrangement joins TRBV28 to TRBJ2-7; D call uncertain. Germline V gene sequence: CDR1 MDHEN, CDR2 SYDVKM. The V end was cut by 5 bases, the J end by 7 bases, with 15 bases between. The CDR3 has 13 amino acids. The CDR3 spells CASSVDPSFEQYF. The CDR3 DNA follows: TGTGCCAGCAGTGTTGACCCGAGCTTTGAGCAGTACTTC. Drawing the rest from reference TRBV28 and TRBJ2-7, the complete variable domain is DVKVTQSSRYLVKRTGEKVFLECVQDMDHENMFWYRQDPGLGLRLIYFSYDVKMKEKGDIPEGYSVSREKKERFSLILESASTNQTSMYLCASSVDPSFEQYFGPGTRLTVT.

V usage is TRBV18 and J usage is TRBJ1-6; D remains unclear. The V gene lost 3 bases and the J gene lost 3 bases, with 9 bases spanning the gap. Germline-derived CDR1 and CDR2 are KGHSH and LQKENI. The CDR3 covers 15 residues. CDR3 nucleotide sequence: TGTGCCAGCTCACCGGGATCTGGCTATAATTCACCCCTCCACTTT. Encoded protein: CASSPGSGYNSPLHF.

The sample holds many counts of this clone. J is TRBJ2-3 and V is TRBV11-2; TRBD2 is a possible D gene (5 bases). V was clipped by 1 base and J by 9 bases, with 8 bases between them. This CDR3 contains 12 residues. Germline CDR1 and CDR2: SGHAT and FQNNGV. CDR3 amino acids: CASSLGKRTQYF. The CDR3 DNA is TGTGCCAGCAGCTTAGGGAAGCGGACGCAGTATTTT. The complete variable domain, with remaining parts taken from reference TRBV11-2 and TRBJ2-3, reads EAGVAQSPRYKIIEKRQSVAFWCNPISGHATLYWYQQILGQGPKLLIQFQNNGVVDDSQLPKDRFSAERLKGVDSTLKIQPAKLEDSAVYLCASSLGKRTQYFGPGTRLTVL.

Comment on this clone: A junction end diverges from the germline sequence, so it may reflect a read error. V gene TRBV7-2 combines with J gene TRBJ2-5, with D possibly matching TRBD2 (5 bases). Germline V gives CDR1 SGHTA, CDR2 FQGNSA. The CDR3 has 14 amino acids. DNA for the CDR3: TGTGCCAGCAGCTTAAGTCCCCACGGGGAGACCCCGTACTTC. It translates to CASSLSPHGETPYF.

This clone was seen only a few times. This chain uses TRBV27 with TRBJ2-3, with a tentative D call TRBD1 (5 bases). CDR3 length: 16 residues. The germline V gene has CDR1 MNHEY and CDR2 SMNVEV (reference sequence). Trimming left V 0 bases short and J 0 bases short, with 10 bases between. DNA for the CDR3: TGTGCCAGCAGTTTATCAGGGGTTTCTAGCACAGATACGCAGTATTTT. Translating gives CASSLSGVSSTDTQYF.

This clone came up a few times. The gene calls are TRBV6-1 and TRBJ2-7; D gene unclear. Germline V gene data show CDR1 as MNHNS and CDR2 as SASEGT. The CDR3 contains 14 residues. V was clipped by 7 bases and J by 0 bases, with 13 bases between them. The CDR3 DNA reads TGTGCCAGCAAGGCAGGTCTAAGCTCCTACGAGCAGTACTTC. Translated, it gives CASKAGLSSYEQYF.

V usage is TRBV14 and J usage is TRBJ2-1, with TRBD2 matching over 11 bases. V gave up 1 base and J gave up 6 bases; unmatched junction bases: 2. The CDR3 runs 15 residues. The germline CDR1 and CDR2 sequences are SGHDN and FVKESK. The DNA for the CDR3 is TGTGCCAGCAGCCAAGTGACTAGCGGGACCAATGAGCAGTTCTTC. Translation: CASSQVTSGTNEQFF.

The chain recombines TRBV10-2 with TRBJ1-3; 8 positions match TRBD1. The ends lost 0 bases at V and 4 bases at J; junction bases unmatched: 5. CDR3 length equals 16 residues. Germline V gives CDR1 WSHSY, CDR2 SAAADI. The CDR3 bases are TGCGCCAGCAGTGAGTCGGCAGGGGGCTTCGGAAACACCATATATTTT. The encoded protein is CASSESAGGFGNTIYF.

This rearrangement joins TRBV7-2 to TRBJ2-1; 10 bases are a match to TRBD2. Looked up from germline, CDR1 is SGHTA and CDR2 is FQGNSA. The V segment lost 0 bases and the J segment 5 bases; nucleotides outside the gene matches: 4. This CDR3 is built from 16 residues. The CDR3 bases are TGTGCCAGCAGCTTAGCCGGACTAGCGGATGACAATGAGCAGTTCTTC. Protein product: CASSLAGLADDNEQFF. The full variable domain, rest sourced from reference TRBV7-2 and TRBJ2-1, is GAGVSQSPSNKVTEKGKDVELRCDPISGHTALYWYRQSLGQGLEFLIYFQGNSAPDKSGLPSDRFSAERTGGSVSTLTIQRTQQEDSAVYLCASSLAGLADDNEQFFGPGTRLTVL.

This clone occurred a few times. This chain connects TRBV9 to TRBJ1-1, with a possible D match to TRBD1 (5 bases). The CDR3 contains 15 residues. Deletions cut 3 bases from V and 3 bases from J, with 15 bases between. CDR1 SGDLS and CDR2 YYNGEE come from the germline V gene. CDR3 DNA: TGTGCCAGCAGCGGTGGGGGTATGAGGTACACTGAAGCTTTCTTT. This gives the protein CASSGGGMRYTEAFF. The full variable domain, completed using reference TRBV9 and TRBJ1-1, is DSGVTQTPKHLITATGQRVTLRCSPRSGDLSVYWYQQSLDQGLQFLIQYYNGEERAKGNILERFSAQQFPDLHSELNLSSLELGDSALYFCASSGGGMRYTEAFFGQGTRLTVV.

In regard to this clone: Other DNA sequences of this sample code for an identical CDR3. The chain joins TRBV7-9 to TRBJ1-1; D gene unclear. Germline loops: CDR1 SEHNR, CDR2 FQNEAQ (reference sequence). The CDR3 is 11 amino acids. Trimming stripped 6 bases from V and 8 bases from J, with 10 bases between. CDR3 bases: TGTGCCAGCAGTGGTAGTCTAGAAGCTTTCTTT. Translation gives CASSGSLEAFF. Full variable domain (remainder filled in from reference TRBV7-9 and TRBJ1-1): DTGVSQNPRHKITKRGQNVTFRCDPISEHNRLYWYRQTLGQGPEFLTYFQNEAQLEKSRLLSDRFSAERPKGSFSTLEIQRTEQGDSAMYLCASSGSLEAFFGQGTRLTVV.

This clone was counted many times. This chain connects TRBV4-1 to TRBJ1-6; unclear D gene. CDR1 is MGHRA and CDR2 is YSYEKL in the germline V gene. Trimming cost V 0 bases and J 6 bases, with 15 bases left between them. The CDR3 consists of 17 residues. This CDR3 is CASSQESPESTNSPLHF. The CDR3 DNA is TGCGCCAGCAGCCAAGAGAGTCCGGAGAGCACTAATTCACCCCTCCACTTT.

In DNA, the CDR3 is TGTGCCAGCAGTGAACTAGCGGGAGGGCCAGATGCTCAGTATTTT. It specifies CASSELAGGPDAQYF. The chain links TRBV6-1 to TRBJ2-3; 12 positions match TRBD2. The V and J ends lost 2 bases and 12 bases, in that order; junction bases with no gene match: 9. CDR1 and CDR2 from the germline V gene are MNHNS and SASEGT. The CDR3 is 15 amino acids.